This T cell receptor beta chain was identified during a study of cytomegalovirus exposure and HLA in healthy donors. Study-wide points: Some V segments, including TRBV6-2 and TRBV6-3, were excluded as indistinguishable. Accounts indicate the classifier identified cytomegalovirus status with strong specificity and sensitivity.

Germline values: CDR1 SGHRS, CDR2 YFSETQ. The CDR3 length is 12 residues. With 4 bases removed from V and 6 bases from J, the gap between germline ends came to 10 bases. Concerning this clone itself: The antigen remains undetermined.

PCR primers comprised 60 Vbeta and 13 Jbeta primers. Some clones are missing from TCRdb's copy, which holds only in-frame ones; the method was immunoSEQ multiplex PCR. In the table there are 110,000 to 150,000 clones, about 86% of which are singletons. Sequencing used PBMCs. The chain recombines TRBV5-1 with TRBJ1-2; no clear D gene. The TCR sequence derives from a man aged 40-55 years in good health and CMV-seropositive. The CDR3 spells CASSAGEDGYTF. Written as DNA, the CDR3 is TGCGCCAGCAGCGCCGGTGAGGATGGCTACACCTTC.